A single sample gave rise to the 24 T cell receptor beta chains below, sequenced in a study of T cell changes during pregnancy in multiple sclerosis. Some clones are missing from TCRdb's copy, which holds only in-frame ones; the method was immunoSEQ multiplex PCR. The sample gives over 9,000 clones, 75% to 85% of which show up once; around 17% is in the top ten. Here the sequenced sample was CD8+ T cells from peripheral blood mononuclear cells, taken in the third trimester of pregnancy. These receptors were collected from a female donor in good health, enrolled as a control in a pregnancy study.

The chain links TRBV6-1 to TRBJ1-2; D remains unclear. V was trimmed by 2 bases and J by 8 bases, leaving 21 bases between them. This CDR3 spans 16 amino acids. Germline CDR1 reads MNHNS; CDR2 reads SASEGT. The CDR3: CASSEFAADPGGGYTF. The DNA of the CDR3 is TGTGCCAGCAGTGAATTTGCTGCCGACCCGGGTGGGGGCTACACCTTC.

As concerns this clone: An end of the junction does not agree with germline; a read error may underlie this. The gene calls are TRBV6-1 and TRBJ1-2, with 10 bases lining up with TRBD1. CDR1 is MNHNS, CDR2 SASEGT, per germline. The CDR3 has 14 amino acids. The CDR3: CASSEGQGAEGCTF. The CDR3 nucleotides are TGTGCCAGCAGTGAAGGACAGGGGGCGGAGGGCTGCACCTTC.

The J gene is TRBJ2-1, the V gene TRBV6-4, with 14 bases that match TRBD2. Trimming took 2 bases from V and 6 from J; bases not matched to a gene: 0. The germline gives CDR1 MRHNA, CDR2 SNTAGT. This CDR3 is 15 amino acids long. CDR3 sequence: CASSDGLAGGNEQFF. The CDR3 DNA follows: TGTGCCAGCAGTGACGGACTAGCGGGAGGCAATGAGCAGTTCTTC.

This clone was observed a handful of times. The chain combines TRBV6-5 with TRBJ1-1; possible D gene TRBD1, 6 bases. The germline V gene has CDR1 MNHEY and CDR2 SVGAGI. Trimming cost V 8 bases and J 5 bases, with 18 bases left between them. CDR3 length: 14 residues. CDR3 amino acids: CASGRTAEGTEAFF. DNA of the CDR3: TGTGCCAGCGGGCGGACAGCCGAAGGGACTGAAGCTTTCTTT.

This clone is medium-sized. J is TRBJ2-2 and V is TRBV6-4, with 9 bases lining up with TRBD2. There are 14 residues in the CDR3. V was clipped by 5 bases and J by 5 bases; unmatched bases: 3. Germline V gene data show CDR1 as MRHNA and CDR2 as SNTAGT. The CDR3, as DNA: TGTGCCAGCAGTTCTAGCGGGGAAACCGGGGAGCTGTTTTTT. Encoded protein: CASSSSGETGELFF.

The rearrangement joins TRBV29-1 to TRBJ2-7, with D possibly TRBD2 on 6 matching bases. V shed 7 bases and J shed 2 bases, with 18 bases lying between them. From germline, CDR1 is SQVTM and CDR2 ANQGSEA. The CDR3 consists of 14 residues. The CDR3 DNA sequence: TGCAGCGGCCTTGGGGGGTCGAGACCCTACGAGCAGTACTTC. It encodes CSGLGGSRPYEQYF.

This clone was found a few times. The genes are TRBV7-9 and TRBJ2-1, with 7 bases fitting TRBD1. The CDR3 spans 16 residues. Germline lookup yields CDR1 SEHNR and CDR2 FQNEAQ (reference sequence). V was pared by 5 bases and J by 0 bases, with 7 bases of the junction left unmatched. The CDR3 DNA sequence: TGTGCCAGCAGCCCCCGAGGGGGCAGCTCCTACAATGAGCAGTTCTTC. Translating it yields CASSPRGGSSYNEQFF. The full variable domain, in which reference TRBV7-9 and TRBJ2-1 provide the parts outside the CDR3, is DTGVSQNPRHKITKRGQNVTFRCDPISEHNRLYWYRQTLGQGPEFLTYFQNEAQLEKSRLLSDRFSAERPKGSFSTLEIQRTEQGDSAMYLCASSPRGGSSYNEQFFGPGTRLTVL.

This chain links TRBV6-4 with TRBJ2-3; 10 bases line up with TRBD1. The CDR3 totals 14 residues. Unmatched junction bases numbered 2, after V lost 4 bases and J lost 4 bases. Germline values: CDR1 MRHNA, CDR2 SNTAGT. The CDR3 is CASSAGQGSDTQYF. CDR3 nucleotides: TGTGCCAGCAGTGCGGGACAGGGGTCAGATACGCAGTATTTT.

V usage is TRBV7-3 and J usage is TRBJ1-2; 7 bases line up with TRBD1. Germline CDR1 and CDR2: SGHTA and FQGTGA. V lost 2 bases to trimming and J lost 6 bases; unmatched junction nucleotides: 15. This CDR3 contains 17 residues. CDR3 loop: CASSLYSGRGRTHGYTF. The CDR3 nucleotides are TGTGCCAGCAGCTTATATTCAGGAAGGGGGCGAACCCATGGCTACACCTTC.

This chain joins TRBV7-2 and TRBJ2-1; the match to TRBD1 covers 10 bases. The germline V gene encodes CDR1 SGHTA and CDR2 FQGNSA. CDR3 length: 15 amino acids. Trimming took 5 bases from V and 3 from J; bases not matched to a gene: 4. The DNA for the CDR3 is TGTGCCAGCAGCATCCGGGACAGGGGCTACAATGAGCAGTTCTTC. Amino acid sequence: CASSIRDRGYNEQFF. Full variable domain (remainder filled in from reference TRBV7-2 and TRBJ2-1): GAGVSQSPSNKVTEKGKDVELRCDPISGHTALYWYRQSLGQGLEFLIYFQGNSAPDKSGLPSDRFSAERTGGSVSTLTIQRTQQEDSAVYLCASSIRDRGYNEQFFGPGTRLTVL.

The chain combines TRBV7-9 with TRBJ1-5; D possibly corresponds to TRBD1 (6 bases). Germline V CDR1 and CDR2: SEHNR, FQNEAQ (reference sequence). V was cut by 3 bases and J by 3 bases, with 12 bases left in between. This CDR3 is built from 15 residues. The CDR3 coding sequence is TGTGCCAGCAGCTTGGGGGCGTCCGACAATCAGCCCCAGCATTTT. As protein: CASSLGASDNQPQHF.

Within the sample, this clone is medium-sized. V usage is TRBV5-5 and J usage is TRBJ1-1; maybe TRBD1 (6 bases). Germline CDR1 and CDR2: SGHKS and YYEKEE (reference sequence). The CDR3 contains 15 residues. V lost 1 base and J lost 4, with 14 bases in between. DNA of the CDR3: TGTGCCAGCAGCTTGTCACAGGGATTTGGCACTGAAGCTTTCTTT. Translating it yields CASSLSQGFGTEAFF.

In this sample, this clone is medium-sized (0.01 to 0.1%). The rearrangement joins TRBV4-1 to TRBJ1-5; possibly TRBD1 for D (6 bases). Trimming removed 0 bases at V and 3 bases at J, with 15 bases between. In germline, CDR1 is MGHRA, CDR2 YSYEKL. The CDR3 runs to 17 residues. The CDR3 DNA reads TGCGCCAGCAGCCAAGAGCGGGGGCAGGGGAACAATCAGCCCCAGCATTTT. Its protein product is CASSQERGQGNNQPQHF.

This clone is a singleton in its sample. The chain links TRBV27 to TRBJ2-5; TRBD1 matches at 8 bases. The J call could be wrong; TRBJ2-7 is a better fit for the DNA end. The germline CDR1 and CDR2 sequences are MNHEY and SMNVEV (reference sequence). The CDR3 is 15 residues long. CDR3 nucleotide sequence: TGTGCCAGCAGTGCGGGACAGGCGTCCTCCTACGAGCAGTACTTC. As protein: CASSAGQASSYEQYF.

This chain connects TRBV5-4 to TRBJ1-1, with D possibly being TRBD1 (5 bases). The V and J ends lost 5 bases and 4 bases respectively, with 12 bases between them. Germline loops: CDR1 SGHNT, CDR2 YYREEE (reference sequence). This CDR3 spans 13 amino acids. The CDR3 region has the DNA TGTGCCAGCAGAGCCCCGGGGGTCACTGAAGCTTTCTTT. It is translated as CASRAPGVTEAFF.

V gene TRBV19 combines with J gene TRBJ2-4; 11 nucleotides agree with TRBD2. Germline CDR1 is LNHDA and CDR2 is SQIVND (reference sequence). J was trimmed by 1 base and V by 4 bases; bases with no gene match: 6. This CDR3 is 17 amino acids long. The DNA for the CDR3 is TGTGCCAGTAGTAAGGTAGCGGGAGGGGGGGCCAAAAACATTCAGTACTTC. This sequence encodes CASSKVAGGGAKNIQYF.

The chain employs TRBV27 and TRBJ1-1; D not certain. Germline CDR1 and CDR2: MNHEY and SMNVEV (reference sequence). V was shortened by 8 bases and J by 0 bases, with 7 bases between the two germline ends. The CDR3 is 12 residues long. The CDR3 nucleotides are TGTGCCAGCTCTAAACTGAACACTGAAGCTTTCTTT. Translated: CASSKLNTEAFF.

The gene calls are TRBV11-2 and TRBJ2-7; unclear D gene. Trimming cost V 4 bases and J 4 bases, with 14 bases left between them. The V gene's germline CDR1 is SGHAT and CDR2 FQNNGV. This CDR3 has 14 amino acids. The CDR3 DNA is TGTGCCAGCAGCTCGAGAGGTGAGAAATACGAGCAGTACTTC. This encodes CASSSRGEKYEQYF.

V usage is TRBV5-6 and J usage is TRBJ2-5, with D possibly being TRBD2 (5 bases). Looked up from germline, CDR1 is SGHDT and CDR2 is YYEEEE. CDR3 size: 15 residues. Trimming took 0 bases from V and 1 from J, leaving 10 bases between them. As DNA, the CDR3 is TGTGCCAGCAGCTTGGAGAGGGAGTCCCAAGAGACCCAGTACTTC. It specifies CASSLERESQETQYF.

V and J are TRBV7-9 and TRBJ1-1; D gene ambiguous. Trimming shortened V by 0 bases and J by 11 bases, and 10 bases separated the two germline ends. Germline CDR1 and CDR2: SEHNR and FQNEAQ (reference sequence). The CDR3 covers 12 residues. This CDR3 reads CASSLAARSAFF. In nucleotides, the CDR3 is TGTGCCAGCAGCTTAGCGGCGAGGTCGGCTTTCTTT.

This clone is medium-sized (0.01 to 0.1%) within its sample. The chain recombines TRBV7-9 with TRBJ1-1; 10 bases line up with TRBD1. Looked up from germline, CDR1 is SEHNR and CDR2 is FQNEAQ (reference sequence). The CDR3 runs 15 residues. The V segment lost 7 bases and the J segment 1 base; nucleotides outside the gene matches: 6. CDR3 nucleotides: TGTGCCAGCAAATGGACAGGGGGAAAGAACACTGAAGCTTTCTTT. It translates to CASKWTGGKNTEAFF.

The chain is built from TRBV27 and TRBJ2-1; 10 bases agree with TRBD2. The CDR3 has 16 amino acids. V lost 4 bases and J lost 4; bases outside the gene matches: 7. Germline V gene sequence: CDR1 MNHEY, CDR2 SMNVEV (reference sequence). The CDR3 region has the DNA TGTGCCAGCAGTTATAAGCGGGAGGGCCGGTACAATGAGCAGTTCTTC. Translated: CASSYKREGRYNEQFF.

This chain links TRBV10-3 with TRBJ2-7, with a weak D call TRBD1 (6 bases). The germline CDR1 and CDR2 sequences are ENHRY and SYGVKD. The V end was cut by 7 bases, the J end by 1 base, with 11 bases between. CDR3 length: 13 amino acids. The CDR3 loop reads CAITVDRSYEQYF. The CDR3 region has the DNA TGTGCCATCACCGTAGACAGGTCCTACGAGCAGTACTTC.

The gene calls are TRBV28 and TRBJ2-1, with D possibly being TRBD1 (5 bases). CDR3 length: 16 residues. The germline CDR1 and CDR2 sequences are MDHEN and SYDVKM. V was trimmed by 2 bases and J by 5 bases, leaving 16 bases between them. As DNA, the CDR3 is TGTGCCAGCAGTTTAAAGGTCAGGGTAGCCCACAATGAGCAGTTCTTC. Translating gives CASSLKVRVAHNEQFF.